This is a list of T cell receptor beta chains from one sample in a study of T cell repertoires in cytomegalovirus infection. Their antigens remain unidentified. Using its own MiXCR run on the reads, TCRdb lists one record per CDR3 protein. Of nearly 700,000 distinct CDR3 sequences in the sample, about 33% are singletons; the top ten hold around a sixth. Here the sequenced sample was cultured PBMCs, taken from culture after CMV antigen stimulation. These receptors were taken from a human donor in good health (CMV status not recorded). Some clones in this sample may be carry-over from other donors' samples. CDR3s include the opening cysteine and the closing phenylalanine or tryptophan. D genes are given only for firm matches. Expanded clones get a size class; other rows say once, few or many, or leave the size out.

D	V	J	length	size	DNA	CDR3
TRBD2	TRBV28	TRBJ2-4	17	few	TGTGCCAGCAGTCCCTGGACTAGCGGGGGTCCAACGGGCATTCAGTACTTC	CASSPWTSGGPTGIQYF
TRBD1	TRBV7-6	TRBJ1-4	16	few	TGTGCCAGCAGCCCGAACAGGGGATGGGCTAATGAAAAACTGTTTTTT	CASSPNRGWANEKLFF
-	TRBV6-1	TRBJ1-2	16	few	TGTGCCAGCAGCCCCCCATCGGGTTTCGCTGAACATGGCTACACCTTC	CASSPPSGFAEHGYTF
TRBD1	TRBV7-6	TRBJ1-2	15	-	TGTGCCAGCAGCCTGGGGACAGGGGGTCTCTTGGGCTACACCTTC	CASSLGTGGLLGYTF
-	TRBV5-3	TRBJ2-5	16	-	TGTGCCAGCAGCACAAACCCGGGGGTTATTGGGGAGACCCAGTACTTC	CASSTNPGVIGETQYF
-	TRBV5-1	TRBJ2-5	14	-	TGCGCCAGCCGGGAAGACCCGGCGGGGGAGACCCAGTACTTC	CASREDPAGETQYF
-	TRBV11-2	TRBJ2-1	13	few	TGTGCCAGCAACACTATTAGGGCGGTCCCTCCGTTCTTC	CASNTIRAVPPFF
-	TRBV2	TRBJ1-1	14	-	TGTGCCAGCAGAAAACAGGGAGTGGGCACTGAAGCTTTCTTT	CASRKQGVGTEAFF
-	TRBV15	TRBJ1-4	14	-	TGTGCCACCAGCAGAGGACAGTGGGGTGAAAAACTGTTTTTT	CATSRGQWGEKLFF
-	TRBV18	TRBJ2-1	13	few	TGTGCCAGCTCACCAGCCCGTACTGGTGAGCAGTTCTTC	CASSPARTGEQFF
TRBD2	TRBV5-1	TRBJ2-2	17	-	TGCGCCAGCAGCTACGGACTAGCGGGATCTAACACCGGGGAGCTGTTTTTT	CASSYGLAGSNTGELFF
-	TRBV5-6	TRBJ2-1	15	-	TGTGCCAGCAGCGCCGGGCCCCGGACGAACAATGAGCAGTTCTTC	CASSAGPRTNNEQFF
-	TRBV20-1	TRBJ2-5	13	-	TGCAGTGCTAGAACGGGCTCCACGGAGACCCAGTACTTC	CSARTGSTETQYF
-	TRBV2	TRBJ2-7	15	few	TGTGCCAGCAGTGCCGTCGGGGCATCGACCTACGAGCAGTACTTC	CASSAVGASTYEQYF
-	TRBV7-2	TRBJ2-1	16	-	TGTGCCAGCAGCTTAGGCGAGAGTACGTCCTACAATGAGCAGTTCTTC	CASSLGESTSYNEQFF
TRBD1	TRBV19	TRBJ1-6	15	-	TGTGCCAGTAGTCACCGGGACAGGGTGAGATCACCCCTCCACTTT	CASSHRDRVRSPLHF
-	TRBV15	TRBJ1-3	13	once	TGTGCCACCAGCAGAGGTGGGGGAAACACCATATATTTT	CATSRGGGNTIYF
TRBD2	TRBV5-1	TRBJ2-1	19	-	TGCGCCAGCAGCCCGACGCTGGACAAAAGCGGGGGGAAATACAATGAGCAGTTCTTC	CASSPTLDKSGGKYNEQFF
-	TRBV7-9	TRBJ2-2	16	-	TGTGCCAGCAGCCACCATGGGGGAACGACCACCGGGGAGCTGTTTTTT	CASSHHGGTTTGELFF
-	TRBV7-2	TRBJ2-1	15	few	TGTGCCAGCAGCTTTTTTGTCGGAGAATACAATGAGCAGTTCTTC	CASSFFVGEYNEQFF
-	TRBV5-1	TRBJ2-5	15	-	TGCGCCAGCAGCTTGGCTCCCCGGGCGGGGGAGACCCAGTACTTC	CASSLAPRAGETQYF
TRBD2	TRBV7-2	TRBJ2-1	13	few	TGTGCCAGCACCCTAGCGGCCTACAATGAGCAGTTCTTC	CASTLAAYNEQFF
-	TRBV10-3	TRBJ1-2	14	-	TGTGCCATCAGTGAGCCGAGGGTACGCTATGGCTACACCTTC	CAISEPRVRYGYTF
TRBD1	TRBV18	TRBJ1-1	15	-	TGTGCCAGCTCCATTGCGGGACAGGGGTGGAATGAAGCTTTCTTT	CASSIAGQGWNEAFF
-	TRBV20-1	TRBJ2-6	17	-	TGCAGTGCTAGAGATCCCGGGGCAGACTCTGGGGCCAACGTCCTGACTTTC	CSARDPGADSGANVLTF
TRBD1	TRBV7-9	TRBJ2-2	16	-	TGTGCCAGCAGCCGCAGACAGGGGGCGAACACCGGGGAGCTGTTTTTT	CASSRRQGANTGELFF
-	TRBV5-1	TRBJ2-3	15	few	TGCGCCAGCAGCTTGGAGCTTGGGGGCACAGATACGCAGTATTTT	CASSLELGGTDTQYF
-	TRBV7-9	TRBJ1-2	14	few	TGTGCCAGCAGTGGACCAGGCGTGGGCTATGGCTACACCTTC	CASSGPGVGYGYTF